One TCR beta chain is described in this entry. What it binds is unknown. As defined, naive CD8 cells were CD45RO-negative and positively selected for CCR7, with terminally differentiated effector memory CD45RA+ cells excluded. Every donor was a Caucasian adult from Nashville, Tennessee. Original processing methods: Filtering differed for immunoSEQ, which gave only junction sequences without quality scores. The repertoire was sequenced with immunoSEQ multiplex PCR; TCRdb's copy has only in-frame clones and lacks some. D and trimming were read from the DNA, whereas the V and J calls and clone size are those reported in that table. The sample shows 1.5 million to 2.5 million clones, approximately 94% of them seen only once. The entry originates in a study of shared clonotypes between healthy human individuals. This CDR3 has 15 amino acids. Germline lookup yields CDR1 MGHRA and CDR2 YSYEKL. V was shortened by 4 bases and J by 6 bases, with 19 bases between the two germline ends.

Study outcomes and limitations: In the sorted subsets, rarefaction showed sequencing was incomplete despite large depth.

This sequence originates from a man aged 18 to 30 in good health. The sequencing input was naive CD8+ T cells sorted from blood. The chain combines TRBV4-1 with TRBJ2-7, with D maybe TRBD2 (7 bases). The DNA of the CDR3 is TGCGCCAGCAGCCCCTCTGGGGGGGCGAGCGGCGAGCAGTACTTC. Protein sequence: CASSPSGGASGEQYF.